This T cell receptor beta chain was sequenced for a study of control samples from healthy donors and cancer patients. CDR3 length: 14 amino acids. Trimming stripped 6 bases from V and 0 bases from J, with 11 bases between. From germline, CDR1 is MNHEY and CDR2 SVGAGI. Assay used: immunoSEQ multiplex PCR; TCRdb lists only in-frame clones, some missing. The repertoire holds tens of thousands of clones, with approximately 79% as singletons. This clonotype was sampled from a man aged 55 to 70 with head and neck cancer. The sample consisted of PBMCs. The chain combines TRBV6-5 with TRBJ1-1; D ambiguous. As DNA, the CDR3 is TGTGCCAGCAGAACGGACGGCATGAACACTGAAGCTTTCTTT. Protein: CASRTDGMNTEAFF.